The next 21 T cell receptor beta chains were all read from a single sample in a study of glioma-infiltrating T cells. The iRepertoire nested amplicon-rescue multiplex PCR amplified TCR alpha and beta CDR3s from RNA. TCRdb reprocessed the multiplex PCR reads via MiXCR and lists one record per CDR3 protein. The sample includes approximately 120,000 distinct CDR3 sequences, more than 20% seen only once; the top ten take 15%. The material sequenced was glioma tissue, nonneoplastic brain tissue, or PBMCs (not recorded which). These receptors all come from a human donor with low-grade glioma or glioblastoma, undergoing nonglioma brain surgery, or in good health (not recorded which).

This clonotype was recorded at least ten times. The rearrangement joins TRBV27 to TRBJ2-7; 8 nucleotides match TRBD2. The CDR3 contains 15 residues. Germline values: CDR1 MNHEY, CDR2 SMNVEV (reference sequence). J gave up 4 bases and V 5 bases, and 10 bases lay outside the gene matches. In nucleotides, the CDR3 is TGTGCCAGCAGTATGGGTAGCGGGAACCCTTACGAGCAGTACTTC. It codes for CASSMGSGNPYEQYF.

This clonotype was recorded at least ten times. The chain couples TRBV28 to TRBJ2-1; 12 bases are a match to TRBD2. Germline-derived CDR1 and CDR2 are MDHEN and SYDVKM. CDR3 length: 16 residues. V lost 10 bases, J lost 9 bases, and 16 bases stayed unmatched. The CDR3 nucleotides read TGTGCCACCACCTCCACCGGGCTAGCGGGAGGGCCTGAGCAGTTCTTC. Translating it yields CATTSTGLAGGPEQFF.

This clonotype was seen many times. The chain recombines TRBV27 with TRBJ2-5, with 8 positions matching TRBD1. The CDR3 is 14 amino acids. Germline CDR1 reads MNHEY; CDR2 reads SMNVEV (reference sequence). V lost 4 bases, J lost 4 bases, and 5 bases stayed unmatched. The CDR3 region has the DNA TGTGCCAGCAGTTCCACAGGGGGAGGAGAGACCCAGTACTTC. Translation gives CASSSTGGGETQYF.

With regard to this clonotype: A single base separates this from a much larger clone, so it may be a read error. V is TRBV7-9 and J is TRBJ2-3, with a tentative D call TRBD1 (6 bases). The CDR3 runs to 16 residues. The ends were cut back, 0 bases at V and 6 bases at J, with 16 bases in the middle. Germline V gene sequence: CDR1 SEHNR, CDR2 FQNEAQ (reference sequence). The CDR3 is CASSLALSRQGDTQYF. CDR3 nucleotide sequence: TGTGCCAGCAGCTTAGCGCTTAGCCGTCAGGGGGATACGCAGTATTTT.

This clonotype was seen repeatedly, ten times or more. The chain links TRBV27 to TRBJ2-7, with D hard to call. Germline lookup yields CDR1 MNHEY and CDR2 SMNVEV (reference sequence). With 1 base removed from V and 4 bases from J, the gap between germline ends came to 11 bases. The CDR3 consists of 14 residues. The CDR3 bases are TGTGCCAGCAGTTTATATGGTTCTACATACGAGCAGTACTTC. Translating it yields CASSLYGSTYEQYF.

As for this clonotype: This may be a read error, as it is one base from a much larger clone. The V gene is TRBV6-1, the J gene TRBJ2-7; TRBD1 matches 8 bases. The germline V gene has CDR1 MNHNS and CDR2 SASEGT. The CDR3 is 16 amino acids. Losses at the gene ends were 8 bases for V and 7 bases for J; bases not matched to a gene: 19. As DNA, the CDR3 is TGTGCCAGCCCAGGACAGGGAATTTACCCAGGCGGGGAGCAGTACTTC. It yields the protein CASPGQGIYPGGEQYF.

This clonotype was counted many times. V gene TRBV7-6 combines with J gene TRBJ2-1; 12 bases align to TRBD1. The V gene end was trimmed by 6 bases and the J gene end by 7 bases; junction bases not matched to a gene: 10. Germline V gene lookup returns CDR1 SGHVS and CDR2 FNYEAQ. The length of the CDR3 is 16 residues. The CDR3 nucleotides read TGTGCCAGCAGTTCCCCCGGGACAGGGGGCGTAAATGAGCAGTTCTTC. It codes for CASSSPGTGGVNEQFF.

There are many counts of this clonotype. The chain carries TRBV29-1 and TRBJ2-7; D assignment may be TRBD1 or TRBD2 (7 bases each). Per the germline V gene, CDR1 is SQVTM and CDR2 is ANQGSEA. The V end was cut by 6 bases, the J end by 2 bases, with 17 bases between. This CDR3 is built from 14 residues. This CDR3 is CSVEKQGTTYEQYF. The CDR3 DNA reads TGCAGCGTGGAAAAACAGGGGACTACCTACGAGCAGTACTTC.

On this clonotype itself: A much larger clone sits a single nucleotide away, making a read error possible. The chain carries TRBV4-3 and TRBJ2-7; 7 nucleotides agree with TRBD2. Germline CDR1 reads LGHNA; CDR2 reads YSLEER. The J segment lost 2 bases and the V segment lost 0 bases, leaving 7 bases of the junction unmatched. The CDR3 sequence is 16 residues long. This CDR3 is CASSQDRTSGAYEQYF. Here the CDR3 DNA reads TGCGCCAGCAGCCAAGATCGGACTAGTGGCGCCTACGAGCAGTACTTC.

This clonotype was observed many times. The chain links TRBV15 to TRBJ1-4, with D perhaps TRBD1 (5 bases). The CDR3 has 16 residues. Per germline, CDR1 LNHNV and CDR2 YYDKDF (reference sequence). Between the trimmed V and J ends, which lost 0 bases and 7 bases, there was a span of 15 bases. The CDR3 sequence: CATSRDLGEVSEKLFF. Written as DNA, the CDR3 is TGTGCCACCAGCAGAGATCTGGGGGAAGTGTCTGAAAAACTGTTTTTT. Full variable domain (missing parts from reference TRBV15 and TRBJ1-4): DAMVIQNPRYQVTQFGKPVTLSCSQTLNHNVMYWYQQKSSQAPKLLFHYYDKDFNNEADTPDNFQSRRPNTSFCFLDIRSPGLGDTAMYLCATSRDLGEVSEKLFFGSGTQLSVL.

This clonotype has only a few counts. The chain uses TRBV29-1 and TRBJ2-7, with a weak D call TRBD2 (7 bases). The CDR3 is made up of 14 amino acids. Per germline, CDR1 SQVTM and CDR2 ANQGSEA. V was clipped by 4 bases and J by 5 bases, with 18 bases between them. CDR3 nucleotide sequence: TGCAGCGTTGCCTCCCTACGGGGGGACAACGAGCAGTACTTC. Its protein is CSVASLRGDNEQYF.

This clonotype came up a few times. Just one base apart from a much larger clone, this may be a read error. The CDR3 DNA is TGTGCCAGCACCCAGGACAGGGCCAAACAAGAGACCCAGTACTTC. This sequence encodes CASTQDRAKQETQYF. The genes are TRBV2 and TRBJ2-5; 8 bases align to TRBD1. This CDR3 spans 15 amino acids. V lost 7 bases and J lost 2; bases outside the gene matches: 9. Germline loops: CDR1 SNHLY, CDR2 FYNNEI.

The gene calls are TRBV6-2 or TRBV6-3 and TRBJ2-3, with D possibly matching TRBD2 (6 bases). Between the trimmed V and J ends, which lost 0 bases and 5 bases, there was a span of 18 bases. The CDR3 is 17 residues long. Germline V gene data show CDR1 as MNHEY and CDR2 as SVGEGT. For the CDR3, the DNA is TGTGCCAGCAGTTACTCTACCGTCGGGAGTTACGAAGATACGCAGTATTTT. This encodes CASSYSTVGSYEDTQYF.

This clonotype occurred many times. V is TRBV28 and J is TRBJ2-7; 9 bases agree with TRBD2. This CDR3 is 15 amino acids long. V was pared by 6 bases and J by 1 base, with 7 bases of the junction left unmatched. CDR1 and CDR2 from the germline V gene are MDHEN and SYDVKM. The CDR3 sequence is CASRGETSGSYEQYF. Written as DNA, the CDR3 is TGTGCCAGCAGGGGGGAGACTAGCGGTTCCTACGAGCAGTACTTC.

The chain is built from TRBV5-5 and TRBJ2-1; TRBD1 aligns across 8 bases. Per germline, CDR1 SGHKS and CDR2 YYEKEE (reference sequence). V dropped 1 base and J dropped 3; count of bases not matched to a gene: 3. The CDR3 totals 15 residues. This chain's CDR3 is CASSLTGGDYNEQFF. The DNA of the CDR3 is TGTGCCAGCAGCTTGACAGGGGGAGACTACAATGAGCAGTTCTTC.

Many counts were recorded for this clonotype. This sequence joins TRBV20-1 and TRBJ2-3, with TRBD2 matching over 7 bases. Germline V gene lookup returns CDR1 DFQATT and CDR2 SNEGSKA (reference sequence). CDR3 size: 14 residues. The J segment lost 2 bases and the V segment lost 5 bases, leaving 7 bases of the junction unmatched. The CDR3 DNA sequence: TGCAGTGCTCAGGCGGCGGGAGCCACAGATACGCAGTATTTT. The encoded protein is CSAQAAGATDTQYF.

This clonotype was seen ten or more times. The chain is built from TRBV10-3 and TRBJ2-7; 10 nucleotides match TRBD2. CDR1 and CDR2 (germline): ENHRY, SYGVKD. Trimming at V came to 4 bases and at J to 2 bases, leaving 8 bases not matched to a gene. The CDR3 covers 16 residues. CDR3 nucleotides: TGTGCCATCAGTGGAGCTAGCGGGAGATTCACCTACGAGCAGTACTTC. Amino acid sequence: CAISGASGRFTYEQYF.

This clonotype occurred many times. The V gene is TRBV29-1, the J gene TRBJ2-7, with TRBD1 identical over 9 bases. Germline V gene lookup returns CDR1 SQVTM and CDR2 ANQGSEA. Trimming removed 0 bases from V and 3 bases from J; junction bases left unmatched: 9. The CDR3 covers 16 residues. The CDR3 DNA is TGCAGCGTTGAAGATCGGGAGGACAGGGGAGTCTACGAGCAGTACTTC. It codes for CSVEDREDRGVYEQYF.

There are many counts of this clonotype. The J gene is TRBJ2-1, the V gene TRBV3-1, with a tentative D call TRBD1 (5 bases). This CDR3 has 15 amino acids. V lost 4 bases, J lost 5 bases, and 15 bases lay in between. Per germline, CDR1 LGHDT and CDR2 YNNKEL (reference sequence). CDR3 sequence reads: CASSLQGIQDNEQFF. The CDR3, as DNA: TGTGCCAGCAGCCTCCAGGGAATACAGGACAATGAGCAGTTCTTC.

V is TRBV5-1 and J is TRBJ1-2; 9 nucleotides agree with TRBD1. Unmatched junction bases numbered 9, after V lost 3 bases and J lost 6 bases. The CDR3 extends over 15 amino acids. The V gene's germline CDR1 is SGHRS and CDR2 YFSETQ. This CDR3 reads CASSSQSDRGDGYTF. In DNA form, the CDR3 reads TGCGCCAGCAGCTCTCAATCCGACAGGGGGGATGGCTACACCTTC.

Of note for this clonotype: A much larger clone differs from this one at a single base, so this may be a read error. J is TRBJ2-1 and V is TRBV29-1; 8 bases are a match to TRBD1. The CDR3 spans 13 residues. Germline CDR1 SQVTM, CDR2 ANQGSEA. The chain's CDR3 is CKVAGQVSNEQFF. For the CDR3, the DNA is TGCAAGGTGGCGGGACAGGTAAGCAATGAGCAGTTCTTC.